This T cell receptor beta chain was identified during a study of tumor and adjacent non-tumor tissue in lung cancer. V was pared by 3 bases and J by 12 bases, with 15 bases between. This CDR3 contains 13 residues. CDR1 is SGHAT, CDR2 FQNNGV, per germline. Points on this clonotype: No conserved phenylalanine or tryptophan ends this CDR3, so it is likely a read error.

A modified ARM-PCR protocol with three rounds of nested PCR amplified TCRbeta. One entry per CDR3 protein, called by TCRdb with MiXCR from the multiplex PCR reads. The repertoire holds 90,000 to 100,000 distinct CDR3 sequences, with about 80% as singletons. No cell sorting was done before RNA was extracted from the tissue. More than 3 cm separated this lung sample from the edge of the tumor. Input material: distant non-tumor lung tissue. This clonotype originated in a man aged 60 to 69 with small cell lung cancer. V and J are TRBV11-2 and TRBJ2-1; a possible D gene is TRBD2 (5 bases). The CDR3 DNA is TGTGCCAGCAGCTTTGTTTGTAGCGCTGTGCAGTTCCTC. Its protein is CASSFVCSAVQFL.